Presented here are 7 T cell receptor beta chains from one specimen sequenced in a study of cytomegalovirus exposure and HLA in healthy donors. Amplification used 60 Vbeta primers and 13 Jbeta primers. TCRdb keeps only in-frame clones here, not all; method: immunoSEQ multiplex PCR. The repertoire holds about 140,000 clones, with approximately 78% as singletons. Input material: PBMCs. The origin of the receptors is a female donor in good health and CMV-seronegative.

A word on this clone: This CDR3 is missing its conserved last phenylalanine or tryptophan, likely due to a read error. This chain connects TRBV5-6 to TRBJ1-2; 7 nucleotides line up with TRBD1. Per the germline V gene, CDR1 is SGHDT and CDR2 is YYEEEE. The CDR3 is 16 residues long. V shed 2 bases, J shed 3 bases, and the junction held 10 bases outside the gene matches. This CDR3 reads CASSLIRDRVDYGYTL. CDR3 DNA: TGTGCCAGCAGCTTAATTAGAGACAGGGTGGACTATGGCTACACCCTC.

As regards this clone: This same CDR3 is encoded by further DNA sequences in the sample. The chain carries TRBV30 and TRBJ2-5, with 9 bases identical to TRBD1. After removal of 3 bases from V and 1 base from J, the junction contained 0 bases not matched to a gene. The CDR3 runs 13 residues. The V gene's germline CDR1 is GTSNPN and CDR2 SVGIG (reference sequence). In nucleotides, the CDR3 is TGTGCCTGGAGGGGACAGGGCCAAGAGACCCAGTACTTC. This translates into CAWRGQGQETQYF.

V gene TRBV30 combines with J gene TRBJ1-6; the D is unclear. The CDR3 totals 13 residues. Germline V gene sequence: CDR1 GTSNPN, CDR2 SVGIG (reference sequence). The V gene lost 1 base and the J gene lost 5 bases, with 6 bases spanning the gap. The CDR3 protein is CAWSAYDNSPLHF. CDR3 sequence (DNA): TGTGCCTGGAGTGCGTATGATAATTCACCCCTCCACTTT. Full variable domain (missing parts from reference TRBV30 and TRBJ1-6): SQTIHQWPATLVQPVGSPLSLECTVEGTSNPNLYWYRQAAGRGLQLLFYSVGIGQISSEVPQNLSASRPQDRQFILSSKKLLLSDSGFYLCAWSAYDNSPLHFGNGTRLTVT.

The chain uses TRBV7-6 and TRBJ2-7, with 7 bases that match TRBD2. The CDR3 contains 15 residues. V lost 5 bases to trimming and J lost 4 bases; unmatched junction nucleotides: 11. Germline CDR1 SGHVS, CDR2 FNYEAQ. CDR3 in amino acids: CASSPFGGGWYEQYF. CDR3 in DNA: TGTGCCAGCAGCCCCTTTGGGGGAGGGTGGTACGAGCAGTACTTC.

This chain links TRBV5-1 with TRBJ2-1; tentatively, D is TRBD2 (6 bases). This CDR3 is 15 amino acids long. CDR1 and CDR2 from the germline V gene are SGHRS and YFSETQ. V shed 0 bases and J shed 3 bases, with 10 bases lying between them. CDR3 nucleotide sequence: TGCGCCAGCAGCTTGGGGAGGGCTAACTACAATGAGCAGTTCTTC. The encoded protein is CASSLGRANYNEQFF.

The chain couples TRBV30 to TRBJ2-1, with TRBD2 matching over 8 bases. V shed 5 bases, J shed 8 bases, and the junction held 8 bases outside the gene matches. Germline V CDR1 and CDR2: GTSNPN, SVGIG (reference sequence). The CDR3 has 13 residues. CDR3 DNA: TGTGCCTGGGCCAGAGGAGCGGGAGATGAGCAGTTCTTC. Protein product: CAWARGAGDEQFF. The full variable domain, in which reference TRBV30 and TRBJ2-1 provide the parts outside the CDR3, is SQTIHQWPATLVQPVGSPLSLECTVEGTSNPNLYWYRQAAGRGLQLLFYSVGIGQISSEVPQNLSASRPQDRQFILSSKKLLLSDSGFYLCAWARGAGDEQFFGPGTRLTVL.

The chain uses TRBV27 and TRBJ1-1; 9 bases are shared with TRBD1. The germline CDR1 and CDR2 sequences are MNHEY and SMNVEV (reference sequence). This CDR3 has 14 amino acids. V trimming: 7 bases; J trimming: 5 bases; junction bases outside the gene matches: 8. For the CDR3, the DNA is TGTGCCAGCACCGCCACAGGGGGCAGAACTGAAGCTTTCTTT. Amino acid sequence: CASTATGGRTEAFF.